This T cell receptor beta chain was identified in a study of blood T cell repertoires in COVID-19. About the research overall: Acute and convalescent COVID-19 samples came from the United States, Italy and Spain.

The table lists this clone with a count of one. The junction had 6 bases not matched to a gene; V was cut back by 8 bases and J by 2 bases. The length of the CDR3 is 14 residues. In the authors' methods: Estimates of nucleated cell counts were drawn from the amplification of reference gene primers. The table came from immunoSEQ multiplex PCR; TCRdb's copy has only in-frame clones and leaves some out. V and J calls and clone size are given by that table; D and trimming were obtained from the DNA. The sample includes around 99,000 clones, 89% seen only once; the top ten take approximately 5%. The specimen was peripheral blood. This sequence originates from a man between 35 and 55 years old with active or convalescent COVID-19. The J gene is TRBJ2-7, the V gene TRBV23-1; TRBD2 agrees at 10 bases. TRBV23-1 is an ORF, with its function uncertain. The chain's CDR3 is CASFVAGGPYEQYF. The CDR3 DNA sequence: TGCGCCAGCTTTGTAGCGGGAGGCCCCTACGAGCAGTACTTC.